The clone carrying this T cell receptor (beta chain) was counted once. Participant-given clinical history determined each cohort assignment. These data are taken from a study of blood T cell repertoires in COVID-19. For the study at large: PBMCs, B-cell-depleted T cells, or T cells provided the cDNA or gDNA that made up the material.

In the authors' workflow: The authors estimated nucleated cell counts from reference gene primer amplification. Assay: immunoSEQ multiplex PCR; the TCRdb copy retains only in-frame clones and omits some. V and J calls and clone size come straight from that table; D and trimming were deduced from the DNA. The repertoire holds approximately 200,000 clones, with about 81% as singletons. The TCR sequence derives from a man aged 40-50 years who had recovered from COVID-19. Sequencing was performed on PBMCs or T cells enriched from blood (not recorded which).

The CDR3 sequence is CACIRDRVLGGYTF. CDR3 bases: TGTGCCTGCATTAGGGACAGGGTTCTCGGTGGCTACACCTTC. The chain couples TRBV30 to TRBJ1-2, with 9 bases identical to TRBD1. The CDR3 contains 14 residues. After removal of 6 bases from V and 7 bases from J, the junction contained 12 bases not matched to a gene. CDR1 and CDR2 (germline): GTSNPN, SVGIG (reference sequence). Full variable domain (rest looked up from reference TRBV30 and TRBJ1-2): SQTIHQWPATLVQPVGSPLSLECTVEGTSNPNLYWYRQAAGRGLQLLFYSVGIGQISSEVPQNLSASRPQDRQFILSSKKLLLSDSGFYLCACIRDRVLGGYTFGSGTRLTVV.